These 7 T cell receptor beta chains originate from one sample sequenced in a study of shared clonotypes between healthy human individuals. Repertoires were generated with immunoSEQ multiplex PCR, while TCRdb's copy carries only in-frame clones and drops some. The sample lists hundreds of thousands of clones, more than 75% occurring once. The sample taken for sequencing was PBMCs. The receptors come from a woman aged 40 to 50 in good health. Some clones in this sample may be carry-over from other donors' samples.

The J gene is TRBJ2-5, the V gene TRBV18; the D gene could be TRBD1 or TRBD2 (5 bases each). This CDR3 comprises 18 residues. Per the germline V gene, CDR1 is KGHSH and CDR2 is LQKENI. The V and J ends lost 2 bases and 4 bases respectively, with 23 bases between them. CDR3: CASSPLPYGMGVGETQYF. For the CDR3, the DNA is TGTGCCAGCTCACCATTACCGTACGGGATGGGGGTAGGAGAGACCCAGTACTTC.

The chain joins TRBV7-9 to TRBJ2-1, with 8 bases lining up with TRBD2. After removal of 2 bases from V and 2 bases from J, the junction contained 5 bases not matched to a gene. Germline lookup yields CDR1 SEHNR and CDR2 FQNEAQ (reference sequence). There are 16 residues in the CDR3. The CDR3 loop is CASSLTPTSAYNEQFF. CDR3 DNA sequence: TGTGCCAGCAGCTTAACGCCGACTAGCGCCTACAATGAGCAGTTCTTC.

The chain uses TRBV21-1 and TRBJ2-1; TRBD1, the table's D call, was not compared with the DNA. TRBV21-1 is a pseudogene locus. The CDR3 totals 16 residues. The chain's CDR3 is CASSNLGTGEYNEQFF. The CDR3, as DNA: TGTGCCAGCAGCAATCTTGGGACAGGTGAGTACAATGAGCAGTTCTTC.

The rearrangement joins TRBV5-4 to TRBJ1-2; D remains unclear. The V end was cut by 0 bases, the J end by 3 bases, with 12 bases between. Germline V CDR1 and CDR2: SGHNT, YYREEE (reference sequence). The CDR3 runs to 15 residues. In DNA form, the CDR3 reads TGTGCCAGCAGCTTGGCATCCTGGAAGGACTATGGCTACACCTTC. Translated: CASSLASWKDYGYTF.

The chain is built from TRBV19 and TRBJ2-1, with 11 nucleotides matching TRBD2. The V segment lost 7 bases and the J segment 7 bases; nucleotides outside the gene matches: 6. The CDR3 extends over 14 amino acids. In germline, CDR1 is LNHDA, CDR2 SQIVND (reference sequence). Written as DNA, the CDR3 is TGTGCCAGTATGGTGACTAGCGGGAAGAATGAGCAGTTCTTC. Residues: CASMVTSGKNEQFF.

The V gene is TRBV4-2, the J gene TRBJ2-7, with a weak D call TRBD2 (5 bases). The germline V gene has CDR1 LGHNA and CDR2 YNFKEQ. Trimming removed 1 base from V and 0 bases from J, with 10 bases in between. The CDR3 has 15 residues. The CDR3 coding sequence is TGTGCCAGCAGCCAAGTCGGGGAGTACTCCTACGAGCAGTACTTC. Its translation: CASSQVGEYSYEQYF.

The sample holds a few counts of this clone. The V call is TRBV30, the J call TRBJ2-7; D is uncertain. Trimming took off 4 bases at V and 2 bases at J, with 15 bases between the two ends. CDR1 and CDR2 (germline): GTSNPN, SVGIG (reference sequence). The CDR3 spans 14 residues. The CDR3 DNA is TGTGCCTGGACCTTGACGAGTCTCCCCTACGAGCAGTACTTC. Protein: CAWTLTSLPYEQYF.